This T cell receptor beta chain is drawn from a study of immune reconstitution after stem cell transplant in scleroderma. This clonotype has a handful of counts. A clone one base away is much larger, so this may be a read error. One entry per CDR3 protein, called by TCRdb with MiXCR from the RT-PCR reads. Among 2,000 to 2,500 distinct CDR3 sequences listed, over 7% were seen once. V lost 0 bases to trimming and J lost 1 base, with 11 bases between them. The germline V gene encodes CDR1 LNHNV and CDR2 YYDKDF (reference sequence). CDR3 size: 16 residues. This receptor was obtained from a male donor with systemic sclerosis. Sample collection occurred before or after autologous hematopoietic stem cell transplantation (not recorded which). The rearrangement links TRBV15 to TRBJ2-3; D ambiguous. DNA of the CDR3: TGTGCCACCAGCAGAGATCTGACGGAAGGCACAGATACGCAGTATTTT. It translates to CATSRDLTEGTDTQYF.